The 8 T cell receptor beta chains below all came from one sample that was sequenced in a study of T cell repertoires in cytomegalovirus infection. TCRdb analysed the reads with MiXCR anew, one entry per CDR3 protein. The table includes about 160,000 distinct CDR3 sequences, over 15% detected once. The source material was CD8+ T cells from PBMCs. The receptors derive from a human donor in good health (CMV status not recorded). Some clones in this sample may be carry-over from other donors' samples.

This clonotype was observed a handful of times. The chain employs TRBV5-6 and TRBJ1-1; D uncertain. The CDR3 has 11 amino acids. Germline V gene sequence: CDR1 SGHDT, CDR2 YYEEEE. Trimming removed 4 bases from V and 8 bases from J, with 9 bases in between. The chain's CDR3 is CASSLKTEAFF. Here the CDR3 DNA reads TGTGCCAGCAGCCTCAAAACAGAAGCTTTCTTT.

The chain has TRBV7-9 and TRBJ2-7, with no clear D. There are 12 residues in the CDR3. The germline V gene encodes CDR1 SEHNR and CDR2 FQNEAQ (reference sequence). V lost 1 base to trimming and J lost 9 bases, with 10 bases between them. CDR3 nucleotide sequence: TGTGCCAGCAGCTTAGGAGGCCGGAGGCAGTACTTC. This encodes CASSLGGRRQYF.

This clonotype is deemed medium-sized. CDR3: CASSPPEVGLFADNEQFF. Written as DNA, the CDR3 is TGTGCCAGCAGCCCTCCCGAAGTGGGACTTTTTGCGGACAATGAGCAGTTCTTC. The chain uses TRBV7-7 and TRBJ2-1, with D tentatively TRBD2 (6 bases). CDR1 is SSHAT and CDR2 is FNYEAQ in the germline V gene (reference sequence). This CDR3 region has 18 residues. The V end lost 5 bases, the J end lost 5 bases, and 25 bases lay between the germline ends.

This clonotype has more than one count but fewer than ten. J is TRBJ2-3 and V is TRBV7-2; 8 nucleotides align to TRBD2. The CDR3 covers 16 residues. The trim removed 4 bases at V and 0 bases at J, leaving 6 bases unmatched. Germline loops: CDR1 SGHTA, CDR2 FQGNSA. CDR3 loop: CASSWREETSTDTQYF. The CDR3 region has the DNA TGTGCCAGCAGCTGGCGGGAGGAAACTAGCACAGATACGCAGTATTTT.

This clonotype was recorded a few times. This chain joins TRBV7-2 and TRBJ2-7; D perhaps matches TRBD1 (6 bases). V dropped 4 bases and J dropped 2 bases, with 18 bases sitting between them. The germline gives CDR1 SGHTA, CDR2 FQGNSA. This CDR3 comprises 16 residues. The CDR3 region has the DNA TGTGCCAGCAGCTCTACAACCACAGGGTTTCCCTACGAGCAGTACTTC. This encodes CASSSTTTGFPYEQYF.

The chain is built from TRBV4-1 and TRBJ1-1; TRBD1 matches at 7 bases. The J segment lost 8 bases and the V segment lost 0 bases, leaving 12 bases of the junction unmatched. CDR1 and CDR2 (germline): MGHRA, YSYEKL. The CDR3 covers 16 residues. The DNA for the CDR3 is TGCGCCAGCAGCCAAGATTGGACAGGCAGCCTGACGGAAGCTTTCTTT. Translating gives CASSQDWTGSLTEAFF.

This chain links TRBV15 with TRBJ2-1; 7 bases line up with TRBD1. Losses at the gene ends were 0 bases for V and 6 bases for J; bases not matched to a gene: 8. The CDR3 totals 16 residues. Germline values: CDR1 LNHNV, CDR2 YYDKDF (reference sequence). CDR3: CATSRDRWDSLNEQFF. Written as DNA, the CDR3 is TGTGCCACCAGCAGAGATCGGTGGGACAGCCTCAATGAGCAGTTCTTC.

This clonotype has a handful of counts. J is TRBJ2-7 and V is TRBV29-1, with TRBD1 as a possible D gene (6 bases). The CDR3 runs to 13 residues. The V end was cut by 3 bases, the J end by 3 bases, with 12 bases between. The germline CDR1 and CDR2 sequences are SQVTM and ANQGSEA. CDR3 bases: TGCAGCGTTGAGTACGAGGGACACTACGAGCAGTACTTC. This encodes CSVEYEGHYEQYF.